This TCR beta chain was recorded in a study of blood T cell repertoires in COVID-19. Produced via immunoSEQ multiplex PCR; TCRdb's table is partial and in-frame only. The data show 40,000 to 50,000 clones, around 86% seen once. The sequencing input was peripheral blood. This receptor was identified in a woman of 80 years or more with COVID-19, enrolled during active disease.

CDR3 residues: CASSGGRTARGTEAFF. The CDR3 nucleotides read TGTGCCAGTAGCGGGGGGAGGACAGCGAGAGGGACTGAAGCTTTCTTT. The J gene is TRBJ1-1, the V gene TRBV19; TRBD1 might be the D (6 bases). Germline CDR1 is LNHDA and CDR2 is SQIVND (reference sequence). The germline V and J ends were trimmed by 6 bases and 5 bases, with 22 bases remaining between them. This CDR3 is built from 16 residues. Drawing the rest from reference TRBV19 and TRBJ1-1, the complete variable domain is DGGITQSPKYLFRKEGQNVTLSCEQNLNHDAMYWYRQDPGQGLRLIYYSQIVNDFQKGDIAEGYSVSREKKESFPLTVTSAQKNPTAFYLCASSGGRTARGTEAFFGQGTRLTVV.